This TCR beta chain was found in a study of blood T cells in healthy people across ages. Overall study findings and caveats: The study found more naive CD4+ cells and higher diversity in long-lived than aged donors. Diversity figures based on one million T cells were deemed too low.

Notes on this clonotype: What it binds is unknown.

A sample-barcoded 5' primer and a J-beta primer mix were used in a second PCR of about 7 to 12 cycles. TCRdb used MiXCR to reprocess the 5' RACE reads, holding one entry per CDR3 protein. The sample holds around 500,000 distinct CDR3 sequences, 40% to 50% seen once. The people who gave samples were healthy Caucasians from Russia, aged roughly 6 to 100. The V end lost 3 bases, the J end lost 3 bases, and 9 bases lay between the germline ends. CDR3 length equals 13 residues. Germline CDR1 reads MGHDK; CDR2 reads SYGVNS. What was sequenced was blood. The V gene is TRBV25-1, the J gene TRBJ2-7, with unresolved D. The sequence came from a man aged 80 or over in good health. The CDR3 DNA sequence: TGTGCCAGCAGTGACAGGCACGGCTACGAGCAGTACTTC. Amino acid sequence: CASSDRHGYEQYF.